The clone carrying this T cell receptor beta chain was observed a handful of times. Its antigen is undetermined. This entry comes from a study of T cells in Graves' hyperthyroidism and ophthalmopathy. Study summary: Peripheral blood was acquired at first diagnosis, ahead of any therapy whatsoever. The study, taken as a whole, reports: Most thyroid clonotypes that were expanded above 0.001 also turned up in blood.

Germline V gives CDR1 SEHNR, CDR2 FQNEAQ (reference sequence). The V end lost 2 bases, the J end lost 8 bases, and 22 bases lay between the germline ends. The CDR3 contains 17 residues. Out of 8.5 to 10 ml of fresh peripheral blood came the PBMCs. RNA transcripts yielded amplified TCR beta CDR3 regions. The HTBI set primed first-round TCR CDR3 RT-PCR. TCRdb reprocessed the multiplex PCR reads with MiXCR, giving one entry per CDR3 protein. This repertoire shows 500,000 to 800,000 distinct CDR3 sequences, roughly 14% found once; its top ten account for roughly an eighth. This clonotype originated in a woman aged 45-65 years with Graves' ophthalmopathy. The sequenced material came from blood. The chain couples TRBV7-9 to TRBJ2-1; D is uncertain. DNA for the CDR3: TGTGCCAGCAGCTTACTTGCCAGAAAGACCGTTTTTGATGAGCAGTTCTTC. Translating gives CASSLLARKTVFDEQFF. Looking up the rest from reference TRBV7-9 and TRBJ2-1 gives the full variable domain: DTGVSQNPRHKITKRGQNVTFRCDPISEHNRLYWYRQTLGQGPEFLTYFQNEAQLEKSRLLSDRFSAERPKGSFSTLEIQRTEQGDSAMYLCASSLLARKTVFDEQFFGPGTRLTVL.